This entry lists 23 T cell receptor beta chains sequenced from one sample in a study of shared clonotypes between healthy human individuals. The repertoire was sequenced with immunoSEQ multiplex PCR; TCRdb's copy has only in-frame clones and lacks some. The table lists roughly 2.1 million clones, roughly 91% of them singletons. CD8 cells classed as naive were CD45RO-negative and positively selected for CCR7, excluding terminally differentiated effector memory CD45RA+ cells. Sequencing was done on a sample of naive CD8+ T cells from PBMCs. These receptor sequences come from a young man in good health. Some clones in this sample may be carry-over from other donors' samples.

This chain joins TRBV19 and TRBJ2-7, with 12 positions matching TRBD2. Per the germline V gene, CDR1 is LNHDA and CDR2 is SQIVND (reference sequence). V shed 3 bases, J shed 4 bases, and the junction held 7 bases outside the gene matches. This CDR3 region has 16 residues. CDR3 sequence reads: CASSITGTSGRYEQYF. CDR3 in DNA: TGTGCCAGTAGTATCACTGGAACTAGCGGGAGGTACGAGCAGTACTTC. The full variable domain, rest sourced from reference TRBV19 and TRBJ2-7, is DGGITQSPKYLFRKEGQNVTLSCEQNLNHDAMYWYRQDPGQGLRLIYYSQIVNDFQKGDIAEGYSVSREKKESFPLTVTSAQKNPTAFYLCASSITGTSGRYEQYFGPGTRLTVT.

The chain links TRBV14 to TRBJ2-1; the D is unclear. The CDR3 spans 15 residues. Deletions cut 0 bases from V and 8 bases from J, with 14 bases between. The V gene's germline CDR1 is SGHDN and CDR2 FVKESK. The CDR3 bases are TGTGCCAGCAGCCAAGATCTTTCATTGCGAGATGAGCAGTTCTTC. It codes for CASSQDLSLRDEQFF. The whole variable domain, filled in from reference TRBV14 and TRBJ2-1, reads EAGVTQFPSHSVIEKGQTVTLRCDPISGHDNLYWYRRVMGKEIKFLLHFVKESKQDESGMPNNRFLAERTGGTYSTLKVQPAELEDSGVYFCASSQDLSLRDEQFFGPGTRLTVL.

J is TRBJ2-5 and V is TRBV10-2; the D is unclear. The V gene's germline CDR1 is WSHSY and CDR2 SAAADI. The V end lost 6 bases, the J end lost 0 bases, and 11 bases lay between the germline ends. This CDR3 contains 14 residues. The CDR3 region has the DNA TGCGCCAGCAGCTACTACCTTAACCAAGAGACCCAGTACTTC. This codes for CASSYYLNQETQYF.

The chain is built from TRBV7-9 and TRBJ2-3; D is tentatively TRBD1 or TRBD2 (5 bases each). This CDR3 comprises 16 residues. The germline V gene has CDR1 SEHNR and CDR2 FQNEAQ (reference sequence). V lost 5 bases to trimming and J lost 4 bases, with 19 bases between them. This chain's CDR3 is CASSLTESGTADTQYF. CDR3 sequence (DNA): TGTGCCAGCAGCCTCACAGAATCCGGGACCGCAGATACGCAGTATTTT.

CDR3 in DNA: TGTGCCAGCAGCCCCAGGCTTGGGGTTAAGGGAAGAACTGAAGCTTTCTTT. This encodes CASSPRLGVKGRTEAFF. The chain carries TRBV7-9 and TRBJ1-1, with D unresolved. Trimming cost V 5 bases and J 5 bases, with 24 bases left between them. CDR1 and CDR2 from the germline V gene are SEHNR and FQNEAQ (reference sequence). The CDR3 is made up of 17 amino acids. Complete variable domain (other parts from reference TRBV7-9 and TRBJ1-1): DTGVSQNPRHKITKRGQNVTFRCDPISEHNRLYWYRQTLGQGPEFLTYFQNEAQLEKSRLLSDRFSAERPKGSFSTLEIQRTEQGDSAMYLCASSPRLGVKGRTEAFFGQGTRLTVV.

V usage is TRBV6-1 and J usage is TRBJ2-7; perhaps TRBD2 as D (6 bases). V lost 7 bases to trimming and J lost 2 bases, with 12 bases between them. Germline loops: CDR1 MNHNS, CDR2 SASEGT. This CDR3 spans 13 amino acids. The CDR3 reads CASKWGGTYEQYF. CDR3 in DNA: TGTGCCAGCAAATGGGGCGGGACCTACGAGCAGTACTTC.

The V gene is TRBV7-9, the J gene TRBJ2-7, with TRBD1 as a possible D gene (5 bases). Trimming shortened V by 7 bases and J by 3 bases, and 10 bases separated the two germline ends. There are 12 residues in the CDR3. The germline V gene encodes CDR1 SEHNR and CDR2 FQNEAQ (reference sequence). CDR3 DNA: TGTGCCAGCACTGGGCAGGGCTACGAGCAGTACTTC. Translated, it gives CASTGQGYEQYF.

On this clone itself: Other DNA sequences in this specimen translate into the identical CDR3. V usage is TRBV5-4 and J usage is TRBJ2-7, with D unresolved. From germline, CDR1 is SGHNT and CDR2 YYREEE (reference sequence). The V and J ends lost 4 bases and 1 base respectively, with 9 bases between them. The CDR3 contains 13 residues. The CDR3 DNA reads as TGTGCCAGCAGCCTCGTGGAATCCTACGAGCAGTACTTC. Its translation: CASSLVESYEQYF.

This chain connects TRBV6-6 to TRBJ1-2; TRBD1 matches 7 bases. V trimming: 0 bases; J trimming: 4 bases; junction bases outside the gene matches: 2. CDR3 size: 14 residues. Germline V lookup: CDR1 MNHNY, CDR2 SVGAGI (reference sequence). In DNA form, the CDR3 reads TGTGCCAGCAGTTACTCGGGGGACAGCTATGGCTACACCTTC. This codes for CASSYSGDSYGYTF.

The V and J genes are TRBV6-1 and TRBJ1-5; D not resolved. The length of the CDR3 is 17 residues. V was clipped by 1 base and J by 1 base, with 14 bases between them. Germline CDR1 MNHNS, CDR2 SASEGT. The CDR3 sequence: CASSEGVRFWSNQPQHF. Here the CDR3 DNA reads TGTGCCAGCAGTGAAGGGGTCAGGTTCTGGAGCAATCAGCCCCAGCATTTT.

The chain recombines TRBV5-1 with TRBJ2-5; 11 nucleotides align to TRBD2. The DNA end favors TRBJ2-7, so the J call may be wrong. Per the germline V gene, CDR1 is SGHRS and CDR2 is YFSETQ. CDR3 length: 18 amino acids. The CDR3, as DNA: TGCGCCAGCAGCTTTTCCGCAATCGTAGCGGGAGGGTCCTACGAGCAGTACTTC. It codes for CASSFSAIVAGGSYEQYF.

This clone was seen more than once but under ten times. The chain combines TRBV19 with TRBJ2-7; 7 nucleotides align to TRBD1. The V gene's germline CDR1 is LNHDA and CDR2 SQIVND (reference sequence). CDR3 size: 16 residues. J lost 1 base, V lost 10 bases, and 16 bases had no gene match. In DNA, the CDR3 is TGTGCCACCTATGGGAACCGGGACAGCCAATCCTACGAGCAGTACTTC. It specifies CATYGNRDSQSYEQYF.

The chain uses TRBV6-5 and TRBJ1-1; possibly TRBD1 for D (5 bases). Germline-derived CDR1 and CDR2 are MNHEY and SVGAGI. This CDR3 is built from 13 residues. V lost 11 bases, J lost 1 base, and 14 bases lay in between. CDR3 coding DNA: TGTGCCTCAAATGGGCAGGGGAACACTGAAGCTTTCTTT. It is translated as CASNGQGNTEAFF.

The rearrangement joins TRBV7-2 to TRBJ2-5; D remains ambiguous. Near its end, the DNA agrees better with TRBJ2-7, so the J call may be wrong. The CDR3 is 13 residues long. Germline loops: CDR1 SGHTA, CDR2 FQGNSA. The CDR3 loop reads CASSLFLGDEQYF. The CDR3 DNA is TGTGCCAGCAGCTTATTCCTCGGCGACGAGCAGTACTTC.

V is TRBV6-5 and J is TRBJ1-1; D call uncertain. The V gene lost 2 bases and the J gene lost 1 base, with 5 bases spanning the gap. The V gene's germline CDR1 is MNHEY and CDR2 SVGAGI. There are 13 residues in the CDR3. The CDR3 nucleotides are TGTGCCAGCAGTTACACCCAGAACACTGAAGCTTTCTTT. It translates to CASSYTQNTEAFF.

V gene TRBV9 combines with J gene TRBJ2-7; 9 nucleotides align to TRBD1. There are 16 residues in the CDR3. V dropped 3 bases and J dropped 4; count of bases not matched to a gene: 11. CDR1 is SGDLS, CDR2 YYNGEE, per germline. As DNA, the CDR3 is TGTGCCAGCAGCGAGGGGACAGGGTCGGGAGGATACGAGCAGTACTTC. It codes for CASSEGTGSGGYEQYF.

The CDR3 sequence: CASSQGRLDNEQFF. In DNA form, the CDR3 reads TGTGCCAGCAGCCAAGGGAGACTAGACAATGAGCAGTTCTTC. The chain couples TRBV16 to TRBJ2-1; weak D call: TRBD2 (6 bases). CDR1 and CDR2 (germline): KGHSY, FQNENV. The CDR3 runs 14 residues. The V and J ends lost 2 bases and 5 bases respectively, with 10 bases between them.

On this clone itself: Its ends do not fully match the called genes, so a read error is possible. CDR3 nucleotides: TGTGCCAGCAGTTACTCCGGGGATTCCTCCGAGCAGTACTTC. Protein: CASSYSGDSSEQYF. The V call is TRBV6-5, the J call TRBJ2-7, with a tentative D call TRBD2 (5 bases). This CDR3 has 14 residues. Germline-derived CDR1 and CDR2 are MNHEY and SVGAGI.

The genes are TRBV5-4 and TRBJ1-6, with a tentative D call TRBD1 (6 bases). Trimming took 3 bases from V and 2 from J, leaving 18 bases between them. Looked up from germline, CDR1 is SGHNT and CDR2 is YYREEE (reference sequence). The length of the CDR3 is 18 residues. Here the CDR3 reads CASSSRLWGATYNSPLHF. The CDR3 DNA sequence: TGTGCCAGCAGCTCCCGGTTGTGGGGGGCTACCTATAATTCACCCCTCCACTTT.

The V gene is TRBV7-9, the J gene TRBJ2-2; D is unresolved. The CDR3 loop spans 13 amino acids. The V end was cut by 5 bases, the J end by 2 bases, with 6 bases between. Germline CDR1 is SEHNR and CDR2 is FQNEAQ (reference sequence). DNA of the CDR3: TGTGCCAGCAGCGATCATAACACCGGGGAGCTGTTTTTT. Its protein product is CASSDHNTGELFF.

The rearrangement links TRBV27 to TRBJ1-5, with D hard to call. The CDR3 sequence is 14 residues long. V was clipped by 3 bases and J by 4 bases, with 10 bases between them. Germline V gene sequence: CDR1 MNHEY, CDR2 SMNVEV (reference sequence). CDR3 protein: CASSFRALNQPQHF. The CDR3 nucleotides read TGTGCCAGCAGTTTCCGGGCCCTAAATCAGCCCCAGCATTTT.

The CDR3 DNA is TGTGCCAGCAGTTACATTTATCGGAGTCTCAATCAGCCCCAGCATTTT. Translation: CASSYIYRSLNQPQHF. V is TRBV28 and J is TRBJ1-5; D not certain. The germline V gene encodes CDR1 MDHEN and CDR2 SYDVKM. V was pared by 4 bases and J by 3 bases, with 16 bases between. This CDR3 is 16 amino acids long.

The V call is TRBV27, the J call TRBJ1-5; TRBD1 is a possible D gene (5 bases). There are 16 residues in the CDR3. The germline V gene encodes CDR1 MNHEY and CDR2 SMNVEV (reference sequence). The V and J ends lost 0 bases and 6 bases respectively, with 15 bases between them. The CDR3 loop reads CASSLSYGERGQPQHF. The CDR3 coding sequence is TGTGCCAGCAGTTTATCATACGGGGAGAGGGGTCAGCCCCAGCATTTT.